This note documents a single TCR beta chain sequence. The data derive from a study of early T cells in non-severe SARS-CoV-2 infection. Individual cDNA molecules received unique molecular identifiers during library preparation. A single record per CDR3 protein comes from TCRdb applying MiXCR to the 5' RACE reads. Counted here are 75,000 or so distinct CDR3 sequences, 11% to 15% occurring once; the ten biggest clones make up approximately 11%. From germline, CDR1 is SGHKS and CDR2 YYEKEE (reference sequence). This CDR3 has 16 residues. V shed 3 bases and J 2 bases; nucleotides not matched to a gene: 9.

The TCR comes from an adult who was a healthcare worker with PCR-confirmed SARS-CoV-2 infection or an uninfected control (not recorded which). This chain connects TRBV5-5 to TRBJ2-5; TRBD1 matches 8 bases. The sample consisted of whole blood. The CDR3 spells CASSWRPGQGQETQYF. CDR3 coding DNA: TGTGCCAGCAGCTGGCGGCCAGGACAGGGTCAAGAGACCCAGTACTTC.